This TCR beta chain was observed in a study of blood T cell repertoires in COVID-19. About the research overall: In each case, the material was cDNA or gDNA derived from T cells, B-cell-depleted T cells, or PBMCs.

Trimming removed 2 bases from V and 4 bases from J; junction bases left unmatched: 1. This CDR3 is 13 amino acids long. Germline V gene sequence: CDR1 SGHNT, CDR2 YYREEE (reference sequence). In the original processing: Researchers report that nucleated cell counts were estimated from reference gene primer amplification. Data came from immunoSEQ multiplex PCR; TCRdb stores just in-frame clones and leaves some out. The V and J calls and clone size are taken from that table; D and trimming were inferred from the DNA. The sample carries some 220,000 clones, around nine tenths recorded once. The sample was peripheral blood. This TCR was recovered from a woman aged 18-29 years who had recovered from COVID-19. This chain connects TRBV5-4 to TRBJ1-1, with 8 bases matching TRBD1. The CDR3 reads CASSFQGATEAFF. CDR3 DNA: TGTGCCAGCAGCTTTCAGGGGGCCACTGAAGCTTTCTTT.